This T cell receptor beta chain was sequenced during a study of blood T cells in healthy people across ages. In this sample, this clonotype turned up a few times. Combining a sample-barcoded 5' primer with a J-beta primer mix, a second PCR ran for about 6 to 11 cycles. TCRdb analysed the 5' RACE reads with MiXCR anew, one entry per CDR3 protein. The table includes around 1,000,000 distinct CDR3 sequences, 25% detected once. Trimming removed 10 bases at V and 2 bases at J, with 12 bases between. In germline, CDR1 is PRHDT, CDR2 FYEKMQ (reference sequence). CDR3 length: 13 residues. A further study also used this sample, focusing on T cells of mothers and their children.

Material: blood. This sequence joins TRBV13 and TRBJ2-1; D tentatively fits TRBD1 or TRBD2 (5 bases each). The TCR was taken from a girl aged 2-9 years in good health. The CDR3 DNA reads TGTGCCACCCGGGGCCGTACCTACAATGAGCAGTTCTTC. It yields the protein CATRGRTYNEQFF. The complete variable domain, with remaining parts taken from reference TRBV13 and TRBJ2-1, reads AAGVIQSPRHLIKEKRETATLKCYPIPRHDTVYWYQQGPGQDPQFLISFYEKMQSDKGSIPDRFSAQQFSDYHSELNMSSLELGDSALYFCATRGRTYNEQFFGPGTRLTVL.